These 14 T cell receptor beta chains were sequenced from one sample in a study of cytomegalovirus exposure and HLA in healthy donors. PCR amplification relied on 60 Vbeta primers (plus 13 Jbeta primers). The method was immunoSEQ multiplex PCR; TCRdb's version includes in-frame clones alone and lacks a portion of them. The sample records around 150,000 clones, over 60% being singletons. The sequencing sample was made of PBMCs. These receptor sequences come from a woman between 45 and 65 years old in good health and CMV-seropositive.

The chain joins TRBV10-3 to TRBJ2-1, with 7 bases aligning to TRBD2. The germline CDR1 and CDR2 sequences are ENHRY and SYGVKD. Trimming at V came to 4 bases and at J to 0 bases, leaving 3 bases not matched to a gene. CDR3 length: 15 amino acids. The CDR3: CAISGGGSSYNEQFF. The DNA of the CDR3 is TGTGCCATCAGTGGGGGCGGGAGCTCCTACAATGAGCAGTTCTTC.

This chain uses TRBV14 with TRBJ1-6; D remains ambiguous. Germline-derived CDR1 and CDR2 are SGHDN and FVKESK. This CDR3 spans 13 amino acids. V was trimmed by 4 bases and J by 7 bases, leaving 8 bases between them. DNA of the CDR3: TGTGCCAGCAGCCTCGCCGAGAATTCACCCCTCCACTTT. It is translated as CASSLAENSPLHF.

This clone appeared a few times. This CDR3 reads CASSLPSGSRGETQYF. DNA of the CDR3: TGTGCCAGCAGCTTACCTAGCGGGTCAAGAGGAGAGACCCAGTACTTC. This chain links TRBV7-9 with TRBJ2-5; 8 nucleotides match TRBD2. The length of the CDR3 is 16 residues. Germline V gene data show CDR1 as SEHNR and CDR2 as FQNEAQ (reference sequence). The trim removed 2 bases at V and 4 bases at J, leaving 9 bases unmatched.

The chain links TRBV25-1 to TRBJ2-7; TRBD1 agrees at 7 bases. The germline V gene encodes CDR1 MGHDK and CDR2 SYGVNS. This CDR3 comprises 15 residues. Losses at the gene ends were 6 bases for V and 3 bases for J; bases not matched to a gene: 11. In nucleotides, the CDR3 is TGTGCCAGCAGAAGTGCCGGGACAGTTCTCTACGAGCAGTACTTC. Its translation: CASRSAGTVLYEQYF.

This rearrangement joins TRBV19 to TRBJ1-1; 9 bases are shared with TRBD1. The CDR3 is 16 residues long. Germline V gives CDR1 LNHDA, CDR2 SQIVND (reference sequence). Losses at the gene ends were 7 bases for V and 0 bases for J; bases not matched to a gene: 9. CDR3 sequence reads: CASIRRTGAMNTEAFF. The CDR3, as DNA: TGTGCCAGTATTCGACGGACAGGGGCCATGAACACTGAAGCTTTCTTT. The whole variable domain, filled in from reference TRBV19 and TRBJ1-1, reads DGGITQSPKYLFRKEGQNVTLSCEQNLNHDAMYWYRQDPGQGLRLIYYSQIVNDFQKGDIAEGYSVSREKKESFPLTVTSAQKNPTAFYLCASIRRTGAMNTEAFFGQGTRLTVV.

The chain employs TRBV7-9 and TRBJ2-2; 7 nucleotides match TRBD1. Trimming took 3 bases from V and 6 from J; bases not matched to a gene: 4. The CDR3 consists of 14 residues. Germline-derived CDR1 and CDR2 are SEHNR and FQNEAQ (reference sequence). CDR3 sequence: CASSLNRGAGELFF. For the CDR3, the DNA is TGTGCCAGCAGCTTGAACAGGGGTGCCGGGGAGCTGTTTTTT.

This clone was detected a few times. V usage is TRBV5-6 and J usage is TRBJ1-3, with 7 bases that match TRBD1. V was clipped by 0 bases and J by 0 bases; unmatched bases: 3. This CDR3 has 16 amino acids. The germline CDR1 and CDR2 sequences are SGHDT and YYEEEE. The chain's CDR3 is CASSLVAGGSGNTIYF. In nucleotides, the CDR3 is TGTGCCAGCAGCTTGGTGGCAGGGGGCTCTGGAAACACCATATATTTT.

This chain links TRBV19 with TRBJ2-1; 7 bases are a match to TRBD1. This CDR3 spans 17 amino acids. CDR1 is LNHDA, CDR2 SQIVND, per germline (reference sequence). The V gene end was trimmed by 7 bases and the J gene end by 2 bases; junction bases not matched to a gene: 14. In DNA, the CDR3 is TGTGCCAGTAATCCCGCACGACAGGGAATCACCTACAATGAGCAGTTCTTC. As protein: CASNPARQGITYNEQFF. The full variable domain, rest sourced from reference TRBV19 and TRBJ2-1, is DGGITQSPKYLFRKEGQNVTLSCEQNLNHDAMYWYRQDPGQGLRLIYYSQIVNDFQKGDIAEGYSVSREKKESFPLTVTSAQKNPTAFYLCASNPARQGITYNEQFFGPGTRLTVL.

J is TRBJ1-2 and V is TRBV19; D remains unclear. Germline CDR1 reads LNHDA; CDR2 reads SQIVND (reference sequence). V lost 5 bases to trimming and J lost 4 bases, with 17 bases between them. The CDR3 extends over 15 amino acids. This CDR3 reads CASSRTPRVSYGYTF. DNA for the CDR3: TGTGCCAGTAGTCGCACCCCGAGGGTTTCCTATGGCTACACCTTC.

This chain joins TRBV19 and TRBJ1-2; a weak D match, TRBD1 (6 bases). This CDR3 has 14 amino acids. V was clipped by 4 bases and J by 7 bases, with 16 bases between them. Germline V gene data show CDR1 as LNHDA and CDR2 as SQIVND (reference sequence). As DNA, the CDR3 is TGTGCCAGTAGTACCTCCACAGGGCGATCTGGCTACACCTTC. Its translation is CASSTSTGRSGYTF.

Only one count was recorded for this clone. V and J are TRBV6-6 and TRBJ1-6; 7 positions match TRBD1. CDR1 is MNHNY and CDR2 is SVGAGI in the germline V gene (reference sequence). The CDR3 is made up of 16 amino acids. J lost 7 bases, V lost 0 bases, and 6 bases had no gene match. CDR3 in amino acids: CASSYSKVQGNSPLHF. CDR3 nucleotides: TGTGCCAGCAGTTACTCGAAAGTACAGGGGAATTCACCCCTCCACTTT.

V usage is TRBV7-9 and J usage is TRBJ2-7; tentative D call: TRBD1 (6 bases). The CDR3 spans 14 residues. Per the germline V gene, CDR1 is SEHNR and CDR2 is FQNEAQ (reference sequence). V lost 2 bases to trimming and J lost 6 bases, with 14 bases between them. The CDR3 nucleotides read TGTGCCAGCAGCTTATTACAGGACAGCGCCGAGCAGTACTTC. This encodes CASSLLQDSAEQYF.

This chain uses TRBV5-1 with TRBJ2-3, with TRBD1 matching over 8 bases. Germline CDR1 reads SGHRS; CDR2 reads YFSETQ. This CDR3 contains 16 residues. After removal of 1 base from V and 5 bases from J, the junction contained 9 bases not matched to a gene. This CDR3 reads CASSLKSGGAEDTQYF. The CDR3 DNA follows: TGCGCCAGCAGCTTGAAGTCAGGGGGCGCAGAAGATACGCAGTATTTT.

The gene calls are TRBV19 and TRBJ1-5; D is possibly TRBD1 (5 bases). The germline gives CDR1 LNHDA, CDR2 SQIVND (reference sequence). V lost 8 bases and J lost 4, with 9 bases in between. CDR3 size: 12 residues. The CDR3 region has the DNA TGTGCCAGTCCCCAGGGTAATCAGCCCCAGCATTTT. It is translated as CASPQGNQPQHF.